This TCR beta chain was identified in a study of T cells in Graves' hyperthyroidism and ophthalmopathy. This clonotype was counted ten times or more. The source material, RNA transcripts, was used to amplify TCR beta CDR3 regions. The primer set for the first-round RT-PCR of the TCR CDR3 was HTBI. MiXCR was run by TCRdb on the multiplex PCR reads, yielding one entry per CDR3 protein. Of fewer than 500,000 distinct CDR3 sequences in the sample, roughly 14% are singletons; the top ten hold about 13%. CDR1 SGHAT and CDR2 FQNNGV come from the germline V gene. V was clipped by 8 bases and J by 8 bases, with 19 bases between them. The CDR3 is 14 residues long.

The gene calls are TRBV11-2 and TRBJ2-1, with unresolved D. The receptor's source is a man aged 18 to 30 with Graves' ophthalmopathy. The source material was blood. The CDR3 sequence is CASRPDQASHEQFF. CDR3 bases: TGTGCCAGCCGACCAGACCAGGCTAGTCATGAGCAGTTCTTC.